The clone carrying this T cell receptor beta chain has only one observation. Its antigen is currently unknown. Normal lung sampling was at least 3 cm from the tumour, as distant as possible. The data are from a study of immune cell composition in non-small cell lung cancer. General study findings and limits: About 80% of squamous and 25% to 35% of adenocarcinoma cases had tumour-associated clones >0.5%.

The CDR3 is 15 residues long. Germline CDR1 and CDR2: SGHTA and FQGNSA. With 4 bases clipped from V and 14 bases from J, the junction kept 11 bases outside the gene matches. The repertoire was sequenced with immunoSEQ multiplex PCR; TCRdb's copy has only in-frame clones and lacks some. The sample has several thousand clones, around 71% seen once. What was sequenced was non-adjacent lung tissue. This sequence was found in a human donor with non-small cell lung cancer. The rearrangement links TRBV7-2 to TRBJ2-3; 14 positions agree with TRBD2. The CDR3 region has the DNA TGTGCCAGCAGCTCAACGGGACTAGCGGGGGCCCCTCCGTATTTT. Encoded protein: CASSSTGLAGAPPYF.